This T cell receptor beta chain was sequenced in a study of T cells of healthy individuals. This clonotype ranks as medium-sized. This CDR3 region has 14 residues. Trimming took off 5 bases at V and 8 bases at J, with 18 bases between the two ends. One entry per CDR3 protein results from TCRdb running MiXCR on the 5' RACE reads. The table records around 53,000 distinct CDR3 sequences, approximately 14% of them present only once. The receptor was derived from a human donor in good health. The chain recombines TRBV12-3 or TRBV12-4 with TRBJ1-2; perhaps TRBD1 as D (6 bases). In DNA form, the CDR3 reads TGTGCCAGCAGTCCCTCGACAGGCTTGTGGGGCTACACCTTC. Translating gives CASSPSTGLWGYTF.